This is a list of T cell receptor beta chains from one sample in a study of control samples from healthy donors and cancer patients. Produced via immunoSEQ multiplex PCR; TCRdb's table is partial and in-frame only. The sample has roughly 79,000 clones, 75% to 90% seen once. The sample taken for sequencing was blood. Source of these receptors: a man aged 45-65 years in good health. The CDR3 runs from the conserved cysteine through the conserved F or W. D genes are given only for firm matches. Part of the rows lack a size; the others show once, few, many or a class for expanded clones.

d_call: TRBD1; clone_size: NA; v_call: TRBV28; j_call: TRBJ2-7; cdr3_aa: CASSPHRGSHEQYF; cdr3_nt: TGTGCCAGCAGTCCGCACAGGGGGTCCCACGAGCAGTACTTC
d_call: NA; clone_size: NA; v_call: TRBV24-1; j_call: TRBJ2-6; cdr3_aa: CATSDPQVGAYSGANVLTF; cdr3_nt: TGTGCCACCAGTGATCCGCAGGTCGGGGCTTACTCTGGGGCCAACGTCCTGACTTTC
d_call: NA; clone_size: NA; v_call: TRBV29-1; j_call: TRBJ2-5; cdr3_aa: CSVAEGEETQYF; cdr3_nt: TGCAGCGTTGCCGAGGGTGAAGAGACCCAGTACTTC
d_call: NA; clone_size: once; v_call: TRBV19; j_call: TRBJ2-2; cdr3_aa: CASRGAGELFF; cdr3_nt: TGTGCCAGTAGAGGGGCCGGGGAGCTGTTTTTT
d_call: NA; clone_size: NA; v_call: TRBV4-3; j_call: TRBJ2-2; cdr3_aa: CASSQDRYSGGELFF; cdr3_nt: TGCGCCAGCAGCCAAGACCGGTATTCCGGCGGGGAGCTGTTTTTT
d_call: NA; clone_size: NA; v_call: TRBV18; j_call: TRBJ1-5; cdr3_aa: CASSPSGPRDQPQHF; cdr3_nt: TGTGCCAGCTCACCGAGCGGGCCTCGGGATCAGCCCCAGCATTTT
d_call: TRBD1; clone_size: NA; v_call: TRBV6-6; j_call: TRBJ2-4; cdr3_aa: CASTRGPGQGQNIQYF; cdr3_nt: TGTGCCAGCACCCGAGGTCCGGGACAGGGGCAAAACATTCAGTACTTC
d_call: TRBD2; clone_size: few; v_call: TRBV7-6; j_call: TRBJ2-3; cdr3_aa: CASSALAGGSTDTQYF; cdr3_nt: TGTGCCAGCAGCGCACTAGCGGGAGGGAGCACAGATACGCAGTATTTT
d_call: NA; clone_size: few; v_call: TRBV11-3; j_call: TRBJ1-4; cdr3_aa: CATVSVKWEKLFF; cdr3_nt: TGTGCCACCGTCTCGGTGAAATGGGAAAAACTGTTTTTT
d_call: NA; clone_size: NA; v_call: TRBV5-1; j_call: TRBJ2-7; cdr3_aa: CASKGEYEQYF; cdr3_nt: TGCGCCAGCAAAGGGGAATACGAGCAGTACTTC
d_call: NA; clone_size: NA; v_call: TRBV7-6; j_call: TRBJ2-3; cdr3_aa: CASSLESWTQDTQYF; cdr3_nt: TGTGCCAGCAGCTTAGAAAGCTGGACACAAGATACGCAGTATTTT
d_call: NA; clone_size: NA; v_call: TRBV7-9; j_call: TRBJ2-7; cdr3_aa: CASSLPGTPYEQYF; cdr3_nt: TGTGCCAGCAGCTTACCAGGGACCCCCTACGAGCAGTACTTC
d_call: TRBD1; clone_size: few; v_call: TRBV10-2; j_call: TRBJ1-5; cdr3_aa: CATSTGLGQPQHF; cdr3_nt: TGCGCCACCTCGACAGGGTTAGGTCAGCCCCAGCATTTT
d_call: NA; clone_size: NA; v_call: TRBV6-6; j_call: TRBJ1-3; cdr3_aa: CASSYSIGNTIYF; cdr3_nt: TGTGCCAGCAGTTACTCGATAGGAAACACCATATATTTT
d_call: TRBD1; clone_size: NA; v_call: TRBV30; j_call: TRBJ1-2; cdr3_aa: CAWSFSGGDYGYTF; cdr3_nt: TGTGCCTGGAGTTTTTCAGGGGGCGACTACGGCTACACCTTC
d_call: NA; clone_size: NA; v_call: TRBV19; j_call: TRBJ1-5; cdr3_aa: CATRDGRNQPQHF; cdr3_nt: TGTGCTACCCGGGACGGAAGAAATCAGCCCCAGCATTTT
d_call: TRBD1; clone_size: NA; v_call: TRBV2; j_call: TRBJ2-7; cdr3_aa: CASSETTGIYEQYF; cdr3_nt: TGTGCCAGCAGTGAAACGACAGGGATCTACGAGCAGTACTTC
d_call: NA; clone_size: NA; v_call: TRBV4-2; j_call: TRBJ2-4; cdr3_aa: CASSQPLGLAKNIQYF; cdr3_nt: TGTGCCAGCAGCCAACCGCTGGGGCTAGCCAAAAACATTCAGTACTTC
d_call: NA; clone_size: NA; v_call: TRBV19; j_call: TRBJ2-1; cdr3_aa: CASTRGRGADEQFF; cdr3_nt: TGTGCCAGTACCAGGGGACGGGGGGCCGATGAGCAGTTCTTC
d_call: NA; clone_size: NA; v_call: TRBV21-1; j_call: TRBJ2-3; cdr3_aa: CASSMESRGPPTDTQYF; cdr3_nt: TGTGCCAGCAGCATGGAGTCGCGCGGCCCACCCACAGATACGCAGTATTTT
d_call: TRBD1; clone_size: NA; v_call: TRBV6-5; j_call: TRBJ1-2; cdr3_aa: CASSFGQDYGYTF; cdr3_nt: TGTGCCAGCAGTTTCGGACAGGACTATGGCTACACCTTC
d_call: NA; clone_size: once; v_call: TRBV19; j_call: TRBJ1-2; cdr3_aa: CASSIDSNYGYTF; cdr3_nt: TGTGCCAGTAGTATCGACAGCAACTATGGCTACACCTTC
d_call: TRBD1; clone_size: once; v_call: TRBV7-3; j_call: TRBJ1-1; cdr3_aa: CASSTQGASTEAFF; cdr3_nt: TGTGCCAGCAGCACACAGGGGGCGAGCACTGAAGCTTTCTTT
d_call: NA; clone_size: NA; v_call: TRBV6-1; j_call: TRBJ1-2; cdr3_aa: CASSESGGEGWNGYTF; cdr3_nt: TGTGCCAGCAGTGAATCGGGGGGGGAGGGCTGGAATGGCTACACCTTC
d_call: TRBD1; clone_size: NA; v_call: TRBV6-6; j_call: TRBJ1-5; cdr3_aa: CASSLRDRVDDQPQHF; cdr3_nt: TGTGCCAGCAGCCTCCGGGACAGGGTCGACGATCAGCCCCAGCATTTT
d_call: NA; clone_size: few; v_call: TRBV14; j_call: TRBJ1-3; cdr3_aa: CASSQGYSSGNTIYF; cdr3_nt: TGTGCCAGCAGCCAAGGTTATAGCTCTGGAAACACCATATATTTT
d_call: TRBD2; clone_size: NA; v_call: TRBV19; j_call: TRBJ2-1; cdr3_aa: CASSILAGGPYEQFF; cdr3_nt: TGTGCCAGTAGTATCCTAGCGGGAGGGCCTTATGAGCAGTTCTTC
d_call: NA; clone_size: NA; v_call: TRBV6-2/TRBV6-3; j_call: TRBJ1-1; cdr3_aa: CASSWVATEAFF; cdr3_nt: TGTGCCAGCAGTTGGGTTGCAACTGAAGCTTTCTTT
d_call: NA; clone_size: NA; v_call: TRBV4-1; j_call: TRBJ2-3; cdr3_aa: CASSQEPGLTTEYF; cdr3_nt: TGCGCCAGCAGCCAAGAACCAGGACTCACCACCGAGTATTTT
d_call: NA; clone_size: NA; v_call: TRBV9; j_call: TRBJ1-3; cdr3_aa: CASSGRQVGVQDGNTIYF; cdr3_nt: TGTGCCAGCAGCGGAAGACAAGTCGGGGTCCAGGATGGAAACACCATATATTTT
d_call: TRBD1; clone_size: NA; v_call: TRBV6-2/TRBV6-3; j_call: TRBJ1-1; cdr3_aa: CASSFWGQQNTEAFF; cdr3_nt: TGTGCCAGCAGTTTTTGGGGACAGCAGAACACTGAAGCTTTCTTT
d_call: NA; clone_size: NA; v_call: TRBV7-2; j_call: TRBJ1-1; cdr3_aa: CASSLEAIGAEAFF; cdr3_nt: TGTGCCAGCAGCTTAGAAGCAATCGGCGCTGAAGCTTTCTTT
d_call: TRBD1; clone_size: NA; v_call: TRBV5-1; j_call: TRBJ2-3; cdr3_aa: CASSINTGEDTQYF; cdr3_nt: TGCGCCAGCAGCATAAATACAGGGGAGGATACGCAGTATTTT
d_call: TRBD2; clone_size: NA; v_call: TRBV6-4; j_call: TRBJ2-3; cdr3_aa: CASSISTSGSILQGTDTQYF; cdr3_nt: TGTGCCAGCAGTATTAGTACTAGCGGGAGTATCCTCCAAGGCACAGATACGCAGTATTTT
d_call: TRBD1; clone_size: NA; v_call: TRBV5-1; j_call: TRBJ1-6; cdr3_aa: CASRGQDNSPLHF; cdr3_nt: TGCGCCAGCAGGGGACAGGATAATTCACCCCTCCACTTT
d_call: NA; clone_size: NA; v_call: TRBV9; j_call: TRBJ1-2; cdr3_aa: CASSVEGRYYGYTF; cdr3_nt: TGTGCCAGCAGCGTAGAAGGGCGATACTATGGCTACACCTTC
d_call: NA; clone_size: NA; v_call: TRBV6-6; j_call: TRBJ1-1; cdr3_aa: CASSYKLQGRTEAFF; cdr3_nt: TGTGCCAGCAGTTACAAGTTACAGGGAAGGACTGAAGCTTTCTTT
d_call: TRBD1; clone_size: NA; v_call: TRBV2; j_call: TRBJ2-5; cdr3_aa: CASDRDQETQYF; cdr3_nt: TGTGCCAGCGACAGGGACCAAGAGACCCAGTACTTC
d_call: TRBD1; clone_size: NA; v_call: TRBV10-2; j_call: TRBJ1-1; cdr3_aa: CASTVQGATTEAFF; cdr3_nt: TGCGCCAGCACCGTGCAGGGGGCGACGACTGAAGCTTTCTTT
d_call: NA; clone_size: NA; v_call: TRBV27; j_call: TRBJ1-1; cdr3_aa: CASSSDGPNTEAFF; cdr3_nt: TGTGCCAGCAGCTCCGACGGTCCGAACACTGAAGCTTTCTTT
d_call: NA; clone_size: NA; v_call: TRBV7-2; j_call: TRBJ1-4; cdr3_aa: CASSLGGLRNEKLFF; cdr3_nt: TGTGCCAGCAGCTTAGGGGGGCTTCGGAATGAAAAACTGTTTTTT